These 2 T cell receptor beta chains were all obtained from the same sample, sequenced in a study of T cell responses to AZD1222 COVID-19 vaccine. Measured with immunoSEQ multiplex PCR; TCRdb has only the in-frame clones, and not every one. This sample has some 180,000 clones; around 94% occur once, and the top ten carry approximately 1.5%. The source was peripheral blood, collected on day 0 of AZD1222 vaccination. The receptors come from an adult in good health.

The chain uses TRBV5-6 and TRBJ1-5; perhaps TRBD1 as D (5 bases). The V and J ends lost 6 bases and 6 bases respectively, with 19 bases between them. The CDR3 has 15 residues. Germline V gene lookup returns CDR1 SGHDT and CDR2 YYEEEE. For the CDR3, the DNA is TGTGCCAGCACCCCATGGGGGGAAGGAGCTCAGCCCCAGCATTTT. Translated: CASTPWGEGAQPQHF.

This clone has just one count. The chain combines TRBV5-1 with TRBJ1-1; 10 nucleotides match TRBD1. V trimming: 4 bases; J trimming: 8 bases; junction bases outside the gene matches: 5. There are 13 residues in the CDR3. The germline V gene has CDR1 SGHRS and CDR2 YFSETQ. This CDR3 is CASSTRTGGEAFF. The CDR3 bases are TGCGCCAGCAGCACGAGGACAGGGGGGGAAGCTTTCTTT. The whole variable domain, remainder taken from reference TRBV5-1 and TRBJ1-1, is KAGVTQTPRYLIKTRGQQVTLSCSPISGHRSVSWYQQTPGQGLQFLFEYFSETQRNKGNFPGRFSGRQFSNSRSEMNVSTLELGDSALYLCASSTRTGGEAFFGQGTRLTVV.